A single sample gave rise to the 27 T cell receptor beta chains below, sequenced in a study of T-cell memory formation after mild COVID-19. In TCRdb, the 5' RACE reads were re-called with MiXCR into one record per CDR3 protein. The data show hundreds of thousands of distinct CDR3 sequences, over 20% seen once. Sequencing used PBMCs or a T cell subset sorted from them (not recorded which). These receptors were taken from an adult woman who had mild COVID-19 (a few samples of this study predate the infection). Cell type and time point are not known.

The chain is built from TRBV20-1 and TRBJ2-7; D ambiguous. Germline V gives CDR1 DFQATT, CDR2 SNEGSKA (reference sequence). CDR3 size: 14 residues. V dropped 1 base and J dropped 3 bases, with 13 bases sitting between them. The CDR3 here is CSARAVDGIYEQYF. The DNA for the CDR3 is TGCAGTGCTAGAGCCGTCGACGGAATCTACGAGCAGTACTTC.

V is TRBV30 and J is TRBJ1-2; the match to TRBD1 covers 9 bases. The ends lost 0 bases at V and 2 bases at J; junction bases unmatched: 7. The length of the CDR3 is 16 residues. CDR1 and CDR2 from the germline V gene are GTSNPN and SVGIG (reference sequence). This CDR3 is CAWSVRTGGMNYGYTF. In DNA, the CDR3 is TGTGCCTGGAGTGTACGTACAGGGGGCATGAACTATGGCTACACCTTC. Using reference TRBV30 and TRBJ1-2 for the parts outside the CDR3, the full variable domain is SQTIHQWPATLVQPVGSPLSLECTVEGTSNPNLYWYRQAAGRGLQLLFYSVGIGQISSEVPQNLSASRPQDRQFILSSKKLLLSDSGFYLCAWSVRTGGMNYGYTFGSGTRLTVV.

The table lists this clonotype with a few counts. The chain is built from TRBV3-1 and TRBJ2-2; D uncertain. The CDR3 length is 15 residues. V lost 3 bases, J lost 0 bases, and 8 bases lay in between. Germline CDR1 LGHDT, CDR2 YNNKEL (reference sequence). In DNA, the CDR3 is TGTGCCAGCAGCCACCGTCGGACGAACACCGGGGAGCTGTTTTTT. Residues: CASSHRRTNTGELFF. The full variable domain, its missing parts supplied by reference TRBV3-1 and TRBJ2-2, is DTAVSQTPKYLVTQMGNDKSIKCEQNLGHDTMYWYKQDSKKFLKIMFSYNNKELIINETVPNRFSPKSPDKAHLNLHINSLELGDSAVYFCASSHRRTNTGELFFGEGSRLTVL.

CDR3 in DNA: TGTGCCAGCAGTTACTCGGTGAACACTGAAGCTTTCTTT. Translated, it gives CASSYSVNTEAFF. The J gene is TRBJ1-1, the V gene TRBV6-5; D is uncertain. V lost 0 bases, J lost 0 bases, and 2 bases lay in between. The CDR3 runs 13 residues. Germline values: CDR1 MNHEY, CDR2 SVGAGI.

The sample holds many counts of this clonotype. The V and J genes are TRBV19 and TRBJ2-7, with 11 positions matching TRBD2. The CDR3 totals 15 residues. The ends lost 6 bases at V and 3 bases at J; junction bases unmatched: 7. In germline, CDR1 is LNHDA, CDR2 SQIVND (reference sequence). The DNA for the CDR3 is TGTGCCAGTAGGTTGACTAGCGGGAATATCTACGAGCAGTACTTC. It is translated as CASRLTSGNIYEQYF.

The V gene is TRBV18, the J gene TRBJ2-1, with TRBD1 matching over 8 bases. The length of the CDR3 is 17 residues. Germline V gene data show CDR1 as KGHSH and CDR2 as LQKENI. The ends lost 2 bases at V and 7 bases at J; junction bases unmatched: 13. The DNA of the CDR3 is TGTGCCAGCTCACCAAGTCGAAGGACAGGGTCTGCAAATGAGCAGTTCTTC. Encoded protein: CASSPSRRTGSANEQFF.

This clonotype appeared a few times. The gene calls are TRBV7-9 and TRBJ2-1, with D perhaps given as TRBD1 or TRBD2 (5 bases each). CDR1 is SEHNR and CDR2 is FQNEAQ in the germline V gene (reference sequence). Trimming took off 0 bases at V and 9 bases at J, with 12 bases between the two ends. The CDR3 covers 14 residues. This chain's CDR3 is CASSLAFRGGEQFF. The CDR3 coding sequence is TGTGCCAGCAGCTTAGCATTCCGGGGCGGTGAGCAGTTCTTC. Complete variable domain (other parts from reference TRBV7-9 and TRBJ2-1): DTGVSQNPRHKITKRGQNVTFRCDPISEHNRLYWYRQTLGQGPEFLTYFQNEAQLEKSRLLSDRFSAERPKGSFSTLEIQRTEQGDSAMYLCASSLAFRGGEQFFGPGTRLTVL.

This clonotype was observed a few times. The chain is built from TRBV20-1 and TRBJ2-7, with 12 bases aligning to TRBD2. V trimming: 0 bases; J trimming: 2 bases; junction bases outside the gene matches: 5. This CDR3 has 16 residues. Germline V lookup: CDR1 DFQATT, CDR2 SNEGSKA (reference sequence). The CDR3 region is CSAREPSGRATYEQYF. The CDR3 DNA reads TGCAGTGCTAGAGAACCTAGCGGGAGGGCGACCTACGAGCAGTACTTC.

This clonotype turned up a few times. This chain joins TRBV12-3 or TRBV12-4 and TRBJ2-3; tentatively, D is TRBD1 or TRBD2 (5 bases each). The CDR3 length is 14 residues. V lost 7 bases and J lost 7, with 18 bases in between. This CDR3 reads CASKLGPYSNTQYF. CDR3 in DNA: TGTGCCAGCAAACTGGGACCTTATTCCAATACGCAGTATTTT.

This clonotype was seen ten or more times. The V and J genes are TRBV18 and TRBJ2-5; D is unclear. CDR1 and CDR2 (germline): KGHSH, LQKENI. The CDR3 has 12 residues. The ends were cut back, 3 bases at V and 2 bases at J, with 4 bases in the middle. CDR3 region: CASSPSQETQYF. CDR3 in DNA: TGTGCCAGCTCACCTTCTCAAGAGACCCAGTACTTC.

This clonotype was detected only a few times. The rearrangement links TRBV5-1 to TRBJ1-2; D not resolved. V was clipped by 0 bases and J by 3 bases, with 12 bases between them. From germline, CDR1 is SGHRS and CDR2 YFSETQ. The CDR3 extends over 15 amino acids. The CDR3: CASSLAGGWDYGYTF. The CDR3 DNA follows: TGCGCCAGCAGCTTGGCCGGCGGTTGGGACTATGGCTACACCTTC.

This clonotype was seen a handful of times. The gene calls are TRBV12-3 or TRBV12-4 and TRBJ2-3; 9 bases are a match to TRBD2. CDR3 length equals 16 residues. V was pared by 6 bases and J by 4 bases, with 11 bases of the junction left unmatched. This CDR3 is CASSQQAGGLSDTQYF. In DNA, the CDR3 is TGTGCCAGCAGCCAACAGGCGGGGGGGCTCTCAGATACGCAGTATTTT.

The V call is TRBV20-1, the J call TRBJ1-5; TRBD1 agrees at 7 bases. Germline lookup yields CDR1 DFQATT and CDR2 SNEGSKA (reference sequence). The CDR3 runs to 14 residues. Trimming cost V 2 bases and J 4 bases; bases outside gene matches: 5. The CDR3 here is CSARSQGQNQPQHF. The CDR3 DNA follows: TGCAGTGCTAGATCACAGGGACAGAATCAGCCCCAGCATTTT.

The chain carries TRBV7-6 and TRBJ2-1; TRBD2 matches at 8 bases. The CDR3 sequence is 14 residues long. The germline V gene encodes CDR1 SGHVS and CDR2 FNYEAQ. V dropped 0 bases and J dropped 9; count of bases not matched to a gene: 4. In DNA, the CDR3 is TGTGCCAGCAGCTTAGCCAGCGGGAGAACTGAGCAGTTCTTC. Translation: CASSLASGRTEQFF. The entire variable domain, with the rest obtained from reference TRBV7-6 and TRBJ2-1, is as follows: GAGVSQSPRYKVTKRGQDVALRCDPISGHVSLYWYRQALGQGPEFLTYFNYEAQQDKSGLPNDRFSAERPEGSISTLTIQRTEQRDSAMYRCASSLASGRTEQFFGPGTRLTVL.

The gene calls are TRBV12-3 or TRBV12-4 and TRBJ1-1; 9 positions agree with TRBD1. This CDR3 has 15 residues. With 4 bases clipped from V and 3 bases from J, the junction kept 6 bases outside the gene matches. The CDR3 loop reads CASSSPRTGDTEAFF. The CDR3 DNA reads as TGTGCCAGCAGTTCCCCACGGACAGGGGACACTGAAGCTTTCTTT.

This clonotype was detected a few times. V and J are TRBV4-2 and TRBJ1-1; D may be TRBD1 (5 bases). This CDR3 is 15 amino acids long. Germline V gene lookup returns CDR1 LGHNA and CDR2 YNFKEQ. Deletions cut 2 bases from V and 3 bases from J, with 13 bases between. Written as DNA, the CDR3 is TGTGCCAGCAGCCAACGAGCTGGGGGGGACACTGAAGCTTTCTTT. Its protein is CASSQRAGGDTEAFF.

The chain links TRBV4-1 to TRBJ1-6; D is unclear. This CDR3 is built from 13 residues. The germline V gene encodes CDR1 MGHRA and CDR2 YSYEKL. The V end was cut by 2 bases, the J end by 7 bases, with 6 bases between. The CDR3: CASSQFINSPLHF. DNA for the CDR3: TGCGCCAGCAGCCAATTCATCAATTCACCCCTCCACTTT.

This clonotype was counted only a few times. The gene calls are TRBV12-3 or TRBV12-4 and TRBJ2-7, with D perhaps assigned TRBD1 or TRBD2 (5 bases each). The CDR3 sequence is 16 residues long. Trimming cost V 3 bases and J 6 bases, with 21 bases left between them. The CDR3: CASSFLLLTDGTEQYF. In DNA form, the CDR3 reads TGTGCCAGCAGTTTCCTTCTGCTGACTGACGGGACCGAGCAGTACTTC.

On this clonotype: The germline gene is not matched at one end of the junction; a read error may be the cause. The rearrangement uses TRBV7-7 and TRBJ2-2, with D perhaps TRBD2 (5 bases). Germline-derived CDR1 and CDR2 are SSHAT and FNYEAQ (reference sequence). The CDR3 spans 13 residues. The chain's CDR3 is CASRPQRSGELFF. The DNA for the CDR3 is TGTGCTAGCAGGCCCCAGCGGTCCGGGGAGCTGTTTTTT. Drawing the rest from reference TRBV7-7 and TRBJ2-2, the complete variable domain is GAGVSQSPRYKVTKRGQDVTLRCDPISSHATLYWYQQALGQGPEFLTYFNYEAQPDKSGLPSDRFSAERPEGSISTLTIQRTEQRDSAMYRCASRPQRSGELFFGEGSRLTVL.

V is TRBV6-2 or TRBV6-3 and J is TRBJ2-1, with 7 bases aligning to TRBD1. Trimming at V came to 4 bases and at J to 9 bases, leaving 6 bases not matched to a gene. The CDR3 has 13 residues. The germline V gene encodes CDR1 MNHEY and CDR2 SVGEGT. CDR3 bases: TGTGCCAGCAGTTTCCCGACAGGGCTTGAGCAGTTCTTC. Its translation: CASSFPTGLEQFF.

The V and J genes are TRBV2 and TRBJ2-3, with D possibly matching TRBD1 (6 bases). Per the germline V gene, CDR1 is SNHLY and CDR2 is FYNNEI. The V gene lost 1 base and the J gene lost 1 base, with 15 bases spanning the gap. This CDR3 region has 17 residues. CDR3 region: CASSEVFDRIGTDTQYF. The CDR3 bases are TGTGCCAGCAGTGAAGTGTTTGACAGGATTGGCACAGATACGCAGTATTTT.

The genes are TRBV29-1 and TRBJ2-5; TRBD2 agrees at 10 bases. Germline CDR1 is SQVTM and CDR2 is ANQGSEA. With 4 bases clipped from V and 2 bases from J, the junction kept 10 bases outside the gene matches. There are 16 residues in the CDR3. The CDR3 DNA sequence: TGCAGCGTTGTCGGGCTAGCGGGAGAGGTTCAAGAGACCCAGTACTTC. It codes for CSVVGLAGEVQETQYF.

This clonotype was counted between two and nine times. The chain has TRBV5-1 and TRBJ2-1, with D tentatively TRBD2 (6 bases). The CDR3 spans 13 residues. Germline CDR1 is SGHRS and CDR2 is YFSETQ. The ends were cut back, 7 bases at V and 3 bases at J, with 11 bases in the middle. CDR3 amino acids: CASSWGDYNEQFF. CDR3 nucleotide sequence: TGCGCCAGCTCCTGGGGGGACTACAATGAGCAGTTCTTC. The whole variable domain, filled in from reference TRBV5-1 and TRBJ2-1, reads KAGVTQTPRYLIKTRGQQVTLSCSPISGHRSVSWYQQTPGQGLQFLFEYFSETQRNKGNFPGRFSGRQFSNSRSEMNVSTLELGDSALYLCASSWGDYNEQFFGPGTRLTVL.

The sample holds a few counts of this clonotype. The V gene is TRBV29-1, the J gene TRBJ2-5, with D perhaps TRBD2 (6 bases). V lost 1 base, J lost 1 base, and 13 bases lay in between. The CDR3 loop spans 15 amino acids. CDR1 and CDR2 (germline): SQVTM, ANQGSEA. The CDR3 nucleotides are TGCAGCGTTGAAGTGGAGGGAACGGGCCAAGAGACCCAGTACTTC. Translation: CSVEVEGTGQETQYF.

This clonotype came up once. The chain has TRBV5-6 and TRBJ2-7; 10 bases are a match to TRBD1. Trimming removed 4 bases from V and 6 bases from J; junction bases left unmatched: 13. The CDR3 totals 16 residues. Germline CDR1 and CDR2: SGHDT and YYEEEE. Here the CDR3 DNA reads TGTGCCAGCAGCCCGGGGGGTGACAGGGGGCTCGGCGAGCAGTACTTC. This sequence encodes CASSPGGDRGLGEQYF.

This clonotype turned up a few times. This chain connects TRBV20-1 to TRBJ2-1; D uncertain. V was cut by 3 bases and J by 5 bases, with 8 bases left in between. Germline lookup yields CDR1 DFQATT and CDR2 SNEGSKA (reference sequence). CDR3 length: 12 amino acids. The CDR3 DNA follows: TGCAGTGCTAGGGACCGTGACAATGAGCAGTTCTTC. Amino acids: CSARDRDNEQFF.

This clonotype was seen many times. One end of the junction fails to match germline, which may point to a read error. This sequence joins TRBV18 and TRBJ1-1, with D uncertain. Germline-derived CDR1 and CDR2 are KGHSH and LQKENI. The CDR3 runs 13 residues. The CDR3 coding sequence is TGCGCCAGCAGCCCCGGGGAGAACACTGAAGCTTTCTTT. Translating gives CASSPGENTEAFF.